The rows below give T cell receptor beta chains drawn from one sample of a study of blood T cell repertoires in COVID-19. Method: immunoSEQ multiplex PCR; TCRdb's copy keeps in-frame clones and lacks some. This table has just over 300,000 clones, 80% to 90% appearing once. Sequencing was performed on PBMCs or T cells enriched from blood (not recorded which). The receptors stem from a man aged 25-40 years who had recovered from COVID-19. Each CDR3 is given with its conserved first and last residue. The D gene is left open where the match is weak. Expanded clones get a size class; other rows say once, few or many, or leave the size out.

v_call: TRBV27; clone_size: .; d_call: TRBD1; j_call: TRBJ2-7; cdr3_nt: TGTGCCAGCAGGCTAAACAGGGGTGGCTACGAGCAGTACTTC; cdr3_aa: CASRLNRGGYEQYF
v_call: TRBV10-3; clone_size: .; d_call: .; j_call: TRBJ1-4; cdr3_nt: TGTGCCATCAGTATTAACAGGGATGAAAAACTGTTTTTT; cdr3_aa: CAISINRDEKLFF
v_call: TRBV9; clone_size: .; d_call: TRBD2; j_call: TRBJ2-3; cdr3_nt: TGTGCCAGCAGCGTAGCTCCTCGGGGGGAAGCAGATACGCAGTATTTT; cdr3_aa: CASSVAPRGEADTQYF
v_call: TRBV14; clone_size: .; d_call: TRBD2; j_call: TRBJ2-1; cdr3_nt: TGTGCCAGCAGCCAAGGGCTAGCGGCTTACAATGAGCAGTTCTTC; cdr3_aa: CASSQGLAAYNEQFF
v_call: TRBV6-2/TRBV6-3; clone_size: .; d_call: .; j_call: TRBJ2-1; cdr3_nt: TGTGCCAGCAGTTACTCGATAGCGGCTTCCTACAATGAGCAGTTCTTC; cdr3_aa: CASSYSIAASYNEQFF
v_call: TRBV4-2; clone_size: few; d_call: .; j_call: TRBJ1-6; cdr3_nt: TGTGCCAGCAGCCAAAGGGGGTTGGAGGTCTCCTATAATTCACCCCTCCACTTT; cdr3_aa: CASSQRGLEVSYNSPLHF
v_call: TRBV11-2; clone_size: once; d_call: .; j_call: TRBJ1-1; cdr3_nt: TGTGCCAGCAGCATCGGTCGTAACACTGAAGCTTTCTTT; cdr3_aa: CASSIGRNTEAFF
v_call: TRBV13; clone_size: .; d_call: .; j_call: TRBJ1-1; cdr3_nt: TGTGCCAGCAGCCGACCCGTTAAAGAGGGCACTGAAGCTTTCTTT; cdr3_aa: CASSRPVKEGTEAFF
v_call: TRBV7-3; clone_size: .; d_call: TRBD2; j_call: TRBJ2-5; cdr3_nt: TGTGCCAGCAGCCTCGGGGGGTTGGACCAAGAGACCCAGTACTTC; cdr3_aa: CASSLGGLDQETQYF
v_call: TRBV5-1; clone_size: once; d_call: .; j_call: TRBJ2-1; cdr3_nt: TGCGCCAGCAGCTTGGGGAGGGGTATTATCCACAATGAGCAGTTCTTC; cdr3_aa: CASSLGRGIIHNEQFF
v_call: TRBV19; clone_size: .; d_call: .; j_call: TRBJ1-5; cdr3_nt: TGTGCCAGTAGTATTTATCTGGGAGGCAATCAGCCCCAGCATTTT; cdr3_aa: CASSIYLGGNQPQHF
v_call: TRBV7-8; clone_size: .; d_call: .; j_call: TRBJ1-5; cdr3_nt: TGTGCCAGCAGCTCTCAACAATTTAGCAATCAGCCCCAGCATTTT; cdr3_aa: CASSSQQFSNQPQHF
v_call: TRBV5-6; clone_size: once; d_call: .; j_call: TRBJ1-5; cdr3_nt: TGTGCCAGCAGCTTGAAGTCGGGGTATCAGCCCCAGCATTTT; cdr3_aa: CASSLKSGYQPQHF
v_call: TRBV3-1/TRBV3-2; clone_size: .; d_call: .; j_call: TRBJ1-2; cdr3_nt: TGTGCCAGCAGCCAAGGGGGGCCCGACTATGGCTACACCTTC; cdr3_aa: CASSQGGPDYGYTF
v_call: TRBV30; clone_size: .; d_call: .; j_call: TRBJ1-4; cdr3_nt: TGTGCCTGGAAAGTTAAGGGGTCAAGGGAAAAACTGTTTTTT; cdr3_aa: CAWKVKGSREKLFF
v_call: TRBV30; clone_size: once; d_call: .; j_call: TRBJ2-1; cdr3_nt: TGTGCCTGGATCCCGGGATCTTACAATGAGCAGTTCTTC; cdr3_aa: CAWIPGSYNEQFF
v_call: TRBV30; clone_size: .; d_call: .; j_call: TRBJ1-2; cdr3_nt: TGTGCCTGGAGTGTACCCTGGCAGGGTGGTGGCTACACCTTC; cdr3_aa: CAWSVPWQGGGYTF
v_call: TRBV7-2; clone_size: .; d_call: .; j_call: TRBJ2-7; cdr3_nt: TGTGCCAGCAGTCACGGCTCCTACGAGCAGTACTTC; cdr3_aa: CASSHGSYEQYF
v_call: TRBV5-1; clone_size: .; d_call: TRBD2; j_call: TRBJ2-3; cdr3_nt: TGCGCCAGCAGCTTGAACCGACTAGCGGGGGGGATTACAGATACGCAGTATTTT; cdr3_aa: CASSLNRLAGGITDTQYF
v_call: TRBV9; clone_size: .; d_call: .; j_call: TRBJ2-4; cdr3_nt: TGTGCCAGCAGCGTAGTGCTGGGTAAAAGGGGTATAGCCAAAAACATTCAGTACTTC; cdr3_aa: CASSVVLGKRGIAKNIQYF
v_call: TRBV5-6; clone_size: .; d_call: .; j_call: TRBJ2-4; cdr3_nt: TGTGCCAGCAGCCTCGGGTGGGCCAAAAACATTCAGTACTTC; cdr3_aa: CASSLGWAKNIQYF
v_call: TRBV5-4; clone_size: .; d_call: TRBD1; j_call: TRBJ2-1; cdr3_nt: TGTGCCAGCAGCCCAGGACAGGACTACAATGAGCAGTTCTTC; cdr3_aa: CASSPGQDYNEQFF
v_call: TRBV9; clone_size: few; d_call: .; j_call: TRBJ1-3; cdr3_nt: TGTGCCAGCAGCGTTGGGAGCTCTGGAAACACCATATATTTT; cdr3_aa: CASSVGSSGNTIYF
v_call: TRBV6-5; clone_size: .; d_call: TRBD2; j_call: TRBJ2-5; cdr3_nt: TGTGCCAGCAACCTAGCGGGGGGTCGGGAGACCCAGTACTTC; cdr3_aa: CASNLAGGRETQYF
v_call: TRBV2; clone_size: .; d_call: .; j_call: TRBJ2-7; cdr3_nt: TGTGCCAGCAGGGGTACAGGGCCCGAGCAGTACTTC; cdr3_aa: CASRGTGPEQYF
v_call: TRBV5-1; clone_size: .; d_call: .; j_call: TRBJ1-4; cdr3_nt: TGCGCCAGCAGCAGAGGCGGCTCGAAGGCGGAAAAACTGTTTTTT; cdr3_aa: CASSRGGSKAEKLFF
v_call: TRBV6-1; clone_size: .; d_call: .; j_call: TRBJ1-6; cdr3_nt: TGTGCCAGCAGTGAGTCGTACAGGGTTTCACCCCTCCACTTT; cdr3_aa: CASSESYRVSPLHF
v_call: TRBV5-4; clone_size: .; d_call: TRBD1; j_call: TRBJ2-2; cdr3_nt: TGTGCCAGCAGCCCGGGGACAGGTTCCACCGGGGAGCTGTTTTTT; cdr3_aa: CASSPGTGSTGELFF
v_call: TRBV27; clone_size: .; d_call: .; j_call: TRBJ1-2; cdr3_nt: TGTGCCAGCAGCGCGACGGGAGGAAGCGGCTACACCTTC; cdr3_aa: CASSATGGSGYTF
v_call: TRBV3-1/TRBV3-2; clone_size: once; d_call: .; j_call: TRBJ1-1; cdr3_nt: TGTGCCAGCAGCCCAGGAGGCGGGATCGTGAACACTGAAGCTTTCTTT; cdr3_aa: CASSPGGGIVNTEAFF
v_call: TRBV30; clone_size: .; d_call: .; j_call: TRBJ1-1; cdr3_nt: TGTGCCTGGAGTGGCGGACAGCCCTGCGAATTT; cdr3_aa: CAWSGGQPCEF
v_call: TRBV7-2; clone_size: .; d_call: .; j_call: TRBJ2-7; cdr3_nt: TGTGCCAGCAGCTTAGAAAGGGGGAGTACGTCCGAGCAGTACTTC; cdr3_aa: CASSLERGSTSEQYF
v_call: TRBV4-1; clone_size: .; d_call: .; j_call: TRBJ1-2; cdr3_nt: TGCGCCAGCAGCCAAGGTATCGCCAGGGGCAACTATGGCTACACCTTC; cdr3_aa: CASSQGIARGNYGYTF
v_call: TRBV5-6; clone_size: .; d_call: .; j_call: TRBJ1-1; cdr3_nt: TGTGCAGTGGGGCGGATCATGAACACTGAAGCTTTCTTT; cdr3_aa: CAVGRIMNTEAFF
v_call: TRBV10-3; clone_size: once; d_call: .; j_call: TRBJ1-2; cdr3_nt: TGTGCCATCAGTGAAGGACAAACTCTTGGCTACACCTTC; cdr3_aa: CAISEGQTLGYTF
v_call: TRBV10-3; clone_size: .; d_call: .; j_call: TRBJ2-1; cdr3_nt: TGTGCCATCAGTAACGGCGAGGCCAATGAGCAGTTCTTC; cdr3_aa: CAISNGEANEQFF
v_call: TRBV4-1; clone_size: .; d_call: .; j_call: TRBJ1-2; cdr3_nt: TGCGCCAGCAGCCAAGATCACGCAGGAGGGTACTATGGCTACACCTTC; cdr3_aa: CASSQDHAGGYYGYTF
v_call: TRBV6-5; clone_size: .; d_call: .; j_call: TRBJ2-1; cdr3_nt: TGTGCCAGCACCCCTCCCGGGACAAACTACAATGAGCAGTTCTTC; cdr3_aa: CASTPPGTNYNEQFF
v_call: TRBV9; clone_size: .; d_call: TRBD1; j_call: TRBJ1-2; cdr3_nt: TGTGCCAGCAGCGAGGGACAGGGGATAACTGACTATGGCTACACCTTC; cdr3_aa: CASSEGQGITDYGYTF
v_call: TRBV4-3; clone_size: once; d_call: TRBD2; j_call: TRBJ2-1; cdr3_nt: TGCGCCAGCAGCCTAGGACTAGCGGAATACAATGAGCAGTTCTTC; cdr3_aa: CASSLGLAEYNEQFF
v_call: TRBV5-4; clone_size: .; d_call: .; j_call: TRBJ2-2; cdr3_nt: TGTGCCAGCAGAATCGGAGGTTCCGGGGAGCTGTTTTTT; cdr3_aa: CASRIGGSGELFF
v_call: TRBV5-5; clone_size: .; d_call: TRBD2; j_call: TRBJ2-5; cdr3_nt: TGTGCCAGCAGCTTGGGACTAGCGGGGGGTCAAGAGACCCAGTACTTC; cdr3_aa: CASSLGLAGGQETQYF
v_call: TRBV6-1; clone_size: .; d_call: .; j_call: TRBJ1-1; cdr3_nt: TGTGCCAGCAGTGAAATGATTGGCAGGGGCACTGAAGCTTTCTTT; cdr3_aa: CASSEMIGRGTEAFF
v_call: TRBV19; clone_size: .; d_call: .; j_call: TRBJ1-6; cdr3_nt: TGTGCCAGTAGTCCCTTGCAGGGGCGGGCGTCACCCCTCCACTTT; cdr3_aa: CASSPLQGRASPLHF
v_call: TRBV6-5; clone_size: many; d_call: .; j_call: TRBJ2-7; cdr3_nt: TGTGCCAGCTTTATGTCTGTCTTGAGCTACGAGCAGTACTTC; cdr3_aa: CASFMSVLSYEQYF
v_call: TRBV14; clone_size: .; d_call: .; j_call: TRBJ1-1; cdr3_nt: TGTGCCAGCAGCCAAGTCAGGGGAACAGGCGGTTTCTTT; cdr3_aa: CASSQVRGTGGFF
v_call: TRBV5-1; clone_size: .; d_call: .; j_call: TRBJ2-1; cdr3_nt: TGCGCCAGCAGCTCCTATGATTTCAGGAACAATGAGCAGTTCTTC; cdr3_aa: CASSSYDFRNNEQFF
v_call: TRBV6-5; clone_size: .; d_call: .; j_call: TRBJ1-5; cdr3_nt: TGTGCCAGCGGGTGGGGGGGTAGTCAGCCCCAGCATTTT; cdr3_aa: CASGWGGSQPQHF
v_call: TRBV5-1; clone_size: .; d_call: .; j_call: TRBJ2-2; cdr3_nt: TGCGCCAGCAGAGCGACAGGCCTCCCCACCGGGGAGCTGTTTTTT; cdr3_aa: CASRATGLPTGELFF
v_call: TRBV9; clone_size: .; d_call: .; j_call: TRBJ1-3; cdr3_nt: TGTGCCAGCAGCGTCGGCGGGGGCGGTGGAAACACCATATATTTT; cdr3_aa: CASSVGGGGGNTIYF
v_call: TRBV6-2/TRBV6-3; clone_size: .; d_call: TRBD1; j_call: TRBJ2-4; cdr3_nt: TGTGCCAGCAGCAGGGGGATGGAAAACATTCAGTACTTC; cdr3_aa: CASSRGMENIQYF
v_call: TRBV3-1/TRBV3-2; clone_size: .; d_call: .; j_call: TRBJ2-2; cdr3_nt: TGTGCCAGCAGTCCGGGGAGGAGATTCACCGGGGAGCTGTTTTTT; cdr3_aa: CASSPGRRFTGELFF
v_call: TRBV5-1; clone_size: .; d_call: .; j_call: TRBJ1-4; cdr3_nt: TGCGCCAGCAGCCCGCTAGGGGGTTTCAATGAAAAACTGTTTTTT; cdr3_aa: CASSPLGGFNEKLFF
v_call: TRBV6-5; clone_size: .; d_call: .; j_call: TRBJ1-2; cdr3_nt: TGTGCCAGCAGTTACTCGCGCAGGGGAAGGGGCTACACCTTC; cdr3_aa: CASSYSRRGRGYTF
v_call: TRBV6-2/TRBV6-3; clone_size: .; d_call: TRBD1; j_call: TRBJ2-1; cdr3_nt: TGTGCCAGCAGTTATACACAGGGGGAGCAGTTCTTC; cdr3_aa: CASSYTQGEQFF